These 23 T cell receptor beta chains came from one sample sequenced in a study of cytomegalovirus exposure and HLA in healthy donors. Vbeta (60) and Jbeta (13) primers were used in the PCR. Assay: immunoSEQ multiplex PCR; the TCRdb copy retains only in-frame clones and omits some. The table includes fewer than 120,000 clones, around 86% detected once. The sample was PBMCs. These receptors were taken from a man aged 35 to 55 in good health and CMV-seronegative.

The chain has TRBV4-1 and TRBJ1-3; 10 nucleotides align to TRBD1. Germline assignment: CDR1 MGHRA and CDR2 YSYEKL. The CDR3 extends over 16 amino acids. After removal of 4 bases from V and 5 bases from J, the junction contained 8 bases not matched to a gene. CDR3 DNA: TGCGCCAGCAGCCCCCCCGGACAGGGGGGCAGAAACACCATATATTTT. Amino acids: CASSPPGQGGRNTIYF.

The chain carries TRBV7-6 and TRBJ1-2; 11 positions match TRBD1. The CDR3 extends over 14 amino acids. The junction had 3 bases not matched to a gene; V was cut back by 5 bases and J by 4 bases. Germline V gives CDR1 SGHVS, CDR2 FNYEAQ. CDR3 in amino acids: CASSLGTGGYGYTF. CDR3 DNA: TGTGCCAGCAGCCTAGGGACAGGGGGCTATGGCTACACCTTC.

The rearrangement uses TRBV5-4 and TRBJ1-2; 7 bases match TRBD1. With V trimmed by 7 bases and J by 6 bases, 3 bases remained unmatched. CDR1 and CDR2 from the germline V gene are SGHNT and YYREEE (reference sequence). The CDR3 runs to 11 residues. CDR3 DNA sequence: TGTGCCAGCGGACAGGTTAATGGCTACACCTTC. Protein: CASGQVNGYTF.

V usage is TRBV29-1 and J usage is TRBJ1-1, with unresolved D. This CDR3 has 13 amino acids. V was pared by 4 bases and J by 1 base, with 10 bases between. Germline V gene lookup returns CDR1 SQVTM and CDR2 ANQGSEA. CDR3 in DNA: TGCAGCGTTGCGAGGGCTTCGAACACTGAAGCTTTCTTT. Its protein is CSVARASNTEAFF.

The chain links TRBV13 to TRBJ2-3; 8 bases agree with TRBD1. The junction had 1 base not matched to a gene; V was cut back by 2 bases and J by 0 bases. The CDR3 extends over 15 amino acids. CDR1 is PRHDT, CDR2 FYEKMQ, per germline (reference sequence). The CDR3 reads CASSLRTGSTDTQYF. CDR3 DNA sequence: TGTGCCAGCAGCTTACGGACAGGGAGCACAGATACGCAGTATTTT.

The chain has TRBV25-1 and TRBJ2-7, with a possible D match to TRBD2 (5 bases). This CDR3 is built from 14 residues. CDR1 and CDR2 (germline): MGHDK, SYGVNS. V was trimmed by 6 bases and J by 4 bases, leaving 16 bases between them. The CDR3 DNA sequence: TGTGCCAGCAGCGACACGGGGTTTAGGTACGAGCAGTACTTC. It codes for CASSDTGFRYEQYF.

The chain carries TRBV6-4 and TRBJ1-5; TRBD1 is a possible D gene (5 bases). V shed 0 bases and J shed 0 bases, with 15 bases lying between them. Germline V gene lookup returns CDR1 MRHNA and CDR2 SNTAGT. The CDR3 runs to 18 residues. As DNA, the CDR3 is TGTGCCAGCAGTGACTCTCGAGGGACTACTAATAGCAATCAGCCCCAGCATTTT. Protein sequence: CASSDSRGTTNSNQPQHF.

The rearrangement links TRBV7-2 to TRBJ2-5; D might be TRBD1 (5 bases). Germline CDR1 is SGHTA and CDR2 is FQGNSA. V lost 6 bases and J lost 5, with 16 bases in between. The length of the CDR3 is 14 residues. CDR3 sequence: CASSRDPRAETQYF. DNA for the CDR3: TGTGCCAGCAGTCGAGACCCCAGGGCGGAGACCCAGTACTTC.

This chain connects TRBV27 to TRBJ1-5, with 7 bases lining up with TRBD1. With V trimmed by 7 bases and J by 9 bases, 12 bases remained unmatched. Looked up from germline, CDR1 is MNHEY and CDR2 is SMNVEV (reference sequence). The CDR3 extends over 14 amino acids. In DNA, the CDR3 is TGTGCCAGCAACCGATACAGGGGAATGGGGCCCCAGCATTTT. The encoded protein is CASNRYRGMGPQHF.

This chain links TRBV10-3 with TRBJ1-1, with D perhaps matching TRBD1 (6 bases). The CDR3 totals 12 residues. V dropped 5 bases and J dropped 7 bases, with 11 bases sitting between them. Germline loops: CDR1 ENHRY, CDR2 SYGVKD. The CDR3 sequence: CAISNGTNEAFF. The CDR3 DNA is TGTGCCATCAGTAACGGGACAAATGAAGCTTTCTTT.

The chain carries TRBV10-3 and TRBJ2-6; 8 bases are shared with TRBD1. V was pared by 2 bases and J by 0 bases, with 9 bases of the junction left unmatched. The CDR3 has 19 residues. Germline CDR1 and CDR2: ENHRY and SYGVKD. DNA of the CDR3: TGTGCCATCAGTGAGCTCCCTGGACAGGGTAGCTCTGGGGCCAACGTCCTGACTTTC. The encoded protein is CAISELPGQGSSGANVLTF.

This chain joins TRBV5-1 and TRBJ1-5; 9 bases are shared with TRBD1. The germline CDR1 and CDR2 sequences are SGHRS and YFSETQ. This CDR3 is 15 amino acids long. Trimming at V came to 4 bases and at J to 3 bases, leaving 5 bases not matched to a gene. CDR3 nucleotides: TGCGCCAGCAGCCCCGGGACAGGGAACAATCAGCCCCAGCATTTT. This encodes CASSPGTGNNQPQHF.

The chain links TRBV5-1 to TRBJ1-4, with unresolved D. V lost 5 bases and J 0 bases, leaving 5 bases between the germline ends. The CDR3 has 13 amino acids. The germline V gene encodes CDR1 SGHRS and CDR2 YFSETQ. The CDR3, as DNA: TGCGCCAGCAGATATGCAACTAATGAAAAACTGTTTTTT. Translation gives CASRYATNEKLFF.

The V gene is TRBV2, the J gene TRBJ2-2; unclear D gene. Per the germline V gene, CDR1 is SNHLY and CDR2 is FYNNEI. The CDR3 consists of 13 residues. V lost 9 bases and J 5 bases, leaving 13 bases between the germline ends. The CDR3 coding sequence is TGTGCCAGTTCGATTATAGAAACCGGGGAGCTGTTTTTT. Protein product: CASSIIETGELFF.

The chain combines TRBV5-5 with TRBJ1-2; unclear D gene. V dropped 4 bases and J dropped 7 bases, with 17 bases sitting between them. Germline-derived CDR1 and CDR2 are SGHKS and YYEKEE (reference sequence). There are 14 residues in the CDR3. For the CDR3, the DNA is TGTGCCAGCAGCCTAACTCCTCCCAGCGGTGGCTACACCTTC. Its translation is CASSLTPPSGGYTF.

The rearrangement joins TRBV6-4 to TRBJ2-1, with TRBD2 matching over 8 bases. V lost 5 bases, J lost 3 bases, and 3 bases stayed unmatched. CDR1 and CDR2 (germline): MRHNA, SNTAGT. This CDR3 has 14 amino acids. The CDR3 sequence: CASSSGTSYNEQFF. The CDR3 DNA reads TGTGCCAGCAGTTCCGGGACTAGCTACAATGAGCAGTTCTTC.

The chain links TRBV7-9 to TRBJ1-2; D is unresolved. V dropped 5 bases and J dropped 3 bases, with 10 bases sitting between them. The germline V gene encodes CDR1 SEHNR and CDR2 FQNEAQ (reference sequence). This CDR3 spans 13 amino acids. CDR3 protein: CASSPRYDYGYTF. Here the CDR3 DNA reads TGTGCCAGCAGCCCCCGCTACGACTATGGCTACACCTTC.

The CDR3 bases are TGTGCCAGCAGTTACTCCGAGATCCAAGAGACCCAGTACTTC. Amino acids: CASSYSEIQETQYF. The chain carries TRBV6-5 and TRBJ2-5, with D uncertain. CDR1 is MNHEY and CDR2 is SVGAGI in the germline V gene. V was cut by 0 bases and J by 1 base, with 6 bases left in between. The length of the CDR3 is 14 residues.

The chain recombines TRBV18 with TRBJ2-3; D not resolved. The CDR3 is made up of 13 amino acids. Looked up from germline, CDR1 is KGHSH and CDR2 is LQKENI. Here the CDR3 reads CVTVTSETDTQYF. The CDR3 DNA is TGTGTCACAGTAACATCCGAGACAGATACGCAGTATTTT.

This chain connects TRBV7-8 to TRBJ1-3; 7 nucleotides align to TRBD1. V lost 5 bases, J lost 2 bases, and 3 bases stayed unmatched. The germline V gene encodes CDR1 SGHVS and CDR2 FQNEAQ. The CDR3 is 14 residues long. The CDR3 is CASSIDRAGNTIYF. CDR3 nucleotides: TGTGCCAGCAGCATTGACAGGGCTGGAAACACCATATATTTT.

In this sample, this clone turned up a few times. The rearrangement joins TRBV2 to TRBJ1-1, with D maybe TRBD1 (5 bases). The germline CDR1 and CDR2 sequences are SNHLY and FYNNEI. Trimming took 1 base from V and 8 from J, leaving 11 bases between them. This CDR3 has 13 amino acids. The CDR3 nucleotides are TGTGCCAGCAGTGAAGGACAGATCCCAGAAGCTTTCTTT. This translates into CASSEGQIPEAFF.

This sequence joins TRBV14 and TRBJ1-3; D uncertain. Germline CDR1 reads SGHDN; CDR2 reads FVKESK. The CDR3 extends over 14 amino acids. Trimming took 4 bases from V and 4 from J, leaving 11 bases between them. CDR3 nucleotide sequence: TGTGCCAGCAGCCCGGCGGGGTGGGGAAACACCATATATTTT. Translation: CASSPAGWGNTIYF.

This clone was detected a few times. The V and J genes are TRBV13 and TRBJ2-7, with D possibly being TRBD2 (6 bases). The CDR3 loop spans 15 amino acids. Germline values: CDR1 PRHDT, CDR2 FYEKMQ (reference sequence). Trimming stripped 5 bases from V and 2 bases from J, with 16 bases between. The CDR3: CASSAGTEGAYEQYF. The DNA for the CDR3 is TGTGCCAGCAGCGCCGGGACTGAAGGGGCCTACGAGCAGTACTTC.